This T cell receptor beta chain was retrieved from a study of T and B cells in COVID-19 patients. From blood, roughly 240-550 ng of genomic DNA served as TRB template. The junction had 10 bases not matched to a gene; V was cut back by 7 bases and J by 3 bases. This CDR3 is built from 14 residues. Germline V CDR1 and CDR2: SGHRS, YFSETQ. BIOMED2 TRB-A/B primer pools were used in multiplex TRB PCR. TCRdb re-called the multiplex PCR reads through MiXCR, storing one row per CDR3 protein. The table shows around 7,700 distinct CDR3 sequences, with 25% to 40% occurring only once. This clonotype was picked up a small number of times.

The receptor was isolated from a human donor who had recovered from COVID-19. The chain links TRBV5-1 to TRBJ2-7; 7 bases agree with TRBD1. Sequencing was performed on blood. DNA of the CDR3: TGCGCCAGCGGGACCCGACAGGGAGACTACGAGCAGTACTTC. As protein: CASGTRQGDYEQYF.